This record concerns one TCR beta chain sequence. The antigen remains unidentified. Germline V gene sequence: CDR1 DFQATT, CDR2 SNEGSKA (reference sequence). Trimming shortened V by 0 bases and J by 1 base, and 11 bases separated the two germline ends. The CDR3 contains 15 residues. Template switching created a universal primer site, and the cDNA included unique molecular identifiers. TCRdb itself ran the 5' RACE reads through MiXCR, one entry per CDR3 protein. The sample consists of around 500,000 distinct CDR3 sequences, 11% to 15% of them appearing once. This record belongs to a study of identical twins. Findings of the study overall: Some out-of-frame alpha sequences were shared by twins, and these showed excess low generation probability.

The sample also formed part of further work on yellow fever vaccine responses in identical twins.

This sequence joins TRBV20-1 and TRBJ2-3, with D perhaps given as TRBD1 or TRBD2 (5 bases each). Sample: CD4+ T cells sorted from blood. The sequence was obtained from a young woman in good health. The CDR3 region is CSARDLMGGTDTQYF. The CDR3 DNA follows: TGCAGTGCTAGAGATCTGATGGGGGGCACAGATACGCAGTATTTT.